These 27 T cell receptor beta chains were all obtained from the same sample, sequenced in a study of T cells in women clearing cervical HPV infection. The data were produced by immunoSEQ multiplex PCR, yet TCRdb's version contains in-frame clones alone and is incomplete. The table gives about 21,000 clones; the top ten clones make up 5% to 7% of it. Material for sequencing was blood buffy coat. The receptors stem from a woman between 18 and 70 years old with a cervical HPV16 infection that either progressed to CIN3+ or cleared (not recorded which).

CDR3 DNA, as far as it was read: TGCGCCAGCAGCCAAGATTTGGGACAGAGATACAATGAG. It yields the protein CASSQDLGQRYNE. The entire CDR3 sequence reads CASSQDLGQRYNEQFF. The chain employs TRBV4-1 and TRBJ2-1, with 7 bases that match TRBD1. The read falls 3 residues short of the CDR3 end, and the missing part is taken from the germline J gene. The CDR3 spans 16 residues. Germline CDR1 MGHRA, CDR2 YSYEKL. The V and J ends lost 0 bases and 4 bases, in that order; junction bases with no gene match: 6.

Remarks on this clone: Coverage ceases 3 residues before the CDR3 finishes, and the germline J gene fills in the end. The V call is TRBV6-2 or TRBV6-3, the J call TRBJ2-1, with 11 bases matching TRBD2. The CDR3 runs to 15 residues. Per germline, CDR1 MNHEY and CDR2 SVGEGT. The V gene end was trimmed by 6 bases and the J gene end by 6 bases; junction bases not matched to a gene: 7. This CDR3 reads CASSTSGSGANEQFF. The CDR3 DNA, read in part, is TGTGCCAGCAGCACTAGCGGGAGCGGGGCCAATGAG.

With regard to this clone: The missing CDR3 end, 3 residues past where the read stops, is filled in from the germline J gene. This chain joins TRBV30 and TRBJ2-3; D might be TRBD2 (6 bases). V lost 3 bases to trimming and J lost 7 bases, with 11 bases between them. The CDR3 contains 12 residues. Germline V gene sequence: CDR1 GTSNPN, CDR2 SVGIG (reference sequence). The DNA read from the CDR3 is TGTGCCTGGAGCCTTAGCGGCAATACG. It translates to CAWSLSGNT. The full-length CDR3 reads as CAWSLSGNTQYF.

Of note for this clone: The missing CDR3 end, 3 residues past where the read stops, is filled in from the germline J gene. The V gene is TRBV5-5, the J gene TRBJ1-1, with D perhaps TRBD1 (5 bases). The CDR3 runs 15 residues. From germline, CDR1 is SGHKS and CDR2 YYEKEE (reference sequence). Trimming shortened V by 3 bases and J by 0 bases, and 12 bases separated the two germline ends. CDR3 in amino acids: CASSSTGTLNTEAFF. The part of the CDR3 DNA that was read is TGTGCCAGCAGCTCAACCGGGACTCTGAACACTGAA.

In the case of this clone: The missing CDR3 end, 3 residues past where the read stops, is filled in from the germline J gene. The chain has TRBV20-1 and TRBJ2-7, with D unclear. V was pared by 1 base and J by 3 bases, with 10 bases between. CDR3 length equals 13 residues. Germline-derived CDR1 and CDR2 are DFQATT and SNEGSKA (reference sequence). CDR3: CSARGHLLYEQYF. The covered CDR3 bases are TGCAGTGCTAGAGGGCACCTCCTCTACGAG.

Regarding this clone: The read terminates 3 residues before the CDR3 end, so the remaining end is supplied by the germline J gene. The V call is TRBV7-9, the J call TRBJ2-7; 7 bases align to TRBD1. The CDR3 contains 15 residues. Unmatched junction bases numbered 6, after V lost 2 bases and J lost 2 bases. Germline V gives CDR1 SEHNR, CDR2 FQNEAQ (reference sequence). CDR3 sequence: CASSLPTTGTYEQYF. The sequenced part of the CDR3 DNA is TGTGCCAGCAGCTTACCAACGACAGGGACCTACGAG.

In the case of this clone: The CDR3 end is not reached by the read, which stops 3 residues before it; the germline J gene fills it in. V is TRBV2 and J is TRBJ2-3; 9 nucleotides agree with TRBD2. The CDR3 length is 18 residues. Germline assignment: CDR1 SNHLY and CDR2 FYNNEI. J was trimmed by 2 bases and V by 2 bases; bases with no gene match: 11. The sequenced part of the CDR3 DNA is TGTGCCAGCAGTGAAATGGGGCTAGCGGGAAGTTACACAGATACG. Translation: CASSEMGLAGSYTDT. The full CDR3 protein reads CASSEMGLAGSYTDTQYF.

As regards this clone: The read ends 3 residues before the CDR3 terminus; that terminus is restored from the germline J gene. V is TRBV15 and J is TRBJ2-3; 9 bases fit TRBD1. The germline gives CDR1 LNHNV, CDR2 YYDKDF (reference sequence). V dropped 6 bases and J dropped 3; count of bases not matched to a gene: 7. There are 15 residues in the CDR3. The sequenced part of the CDR3 DNA is TGTGCCACCAGGAGACCGGGACAGGGAACAGATACG. It is translated as CATRRPGQGTDT. In full, the CDR3 reads CATRRPGQGTDTQYF.

A word on this clone: The CDR3 extends 3 residues past the end of the read, so its final part is completed from the germline J gene. The chain is built from TRBV7-6 and TRBJ1-2; D is perhaps TRBD1 (5 bases). The CDR3 sequence is 15 residues long. Between the trimmed V and J ends, which lost 4 bases and 4 bases, there was a span of 16 bases. The germline gives CDR1 SGHVS, CDR2 FNYEAQ. The part of the CDR3 DNA that was read is TGTGCCAGCAGCTCCACCATCAGGGTACGCTATGGC. It encodes CASSSTIRVRYG. The CDR3 reads in full as CASSSTIRVRYGYTF.

Concerning this clone: The read ends 3 residues shy of where the CDR3 ends; the end is completed using the germline J gene. The chain joins TRBV4-1 to TRBJ2-7; 11 nucleotides line up with TRBD1. This CDR3 has 16 amino acids. Per the germline V gene, CDR1 is MGHRA and CDR2 is YSYEKL. V dropped 1 base and J dropped 2; count of bases not matched to a gene: 4. The CDR3 bases that were read are TGCGCCAGCAGCCAAGCTCCGGGACAGGGGGCCTACGAG. Protein: CASSQAPGQGAYE. The complete CDR3 protein is CASSQAPGQGAYEQYF.

As concerns this clone: The CDR3 end falls 3 residues outside the read, so it is completed with the germline J gene. The V gene is TRBV5-1, the J gene TRBJ2-1; 13 nucleotides match TRBD2. This CDR3 has 16 amino acids. With 0 bases clipped from V and 6 bases from J, the junction kept 3 bases outside the gene matches. Germline loops: CDR1 SGHRS, CDR2 YFSETQ. The CDR3 reads CASSLGLAGGRNEQFF. CDR3 DNA, as far as it was read: TGCGCCAGCAGCTTGGGACTAGCGGGAGGACGCAATGAG.

A remark on this clone: From the germline J gene comes the end of the CDR3, since the read stops 3 residues before it. The chain uses TRBV20-1 and TRBJ2-1, with D tentatively TRBD1 (5 bases). This CDR3 region has 15 residues. Germline values: CDR1 DFQATT, CDR2 SNEGSKA (reference sequence). Trimming removed 3 bases at V and 3 bases at J, with 15 bases between. CDR3 bases read: TGCAGTGCTAGTGTTCGGCAGGGTCTCTACAATGAG. The encoded protein is CSASVRQGLYNE. The whole CDR3 sequence is CSASVRQGLYNEQFF.

Comments on this clone: Coverage ceases 3 residues before the CDR3 finishes, and the germline J gene fills in the end. The V and J genes are TRBV20-1 and TRBJ1-1; weak D call: TRBD1 (5 bases). V lost 8 bases and J lost 7, with 17 bases in between. The CDR3 sequence is 12 residues long. In germline, CDR1 is DFQATT, CDR2 SNEGSKA (reference sequence). The CDR3 reads CSSLRDSNEAFF. The part of the CDR3 DNA that was read is TGCAGTTCGCTCCGGGACTCCAATGAA.

To note about this clone: The missing CDR3 end, 3 residues past where the read stops, is filled in from the germline J gene. The chain recombines TRBV5-6 with TRBJ2-7, with 8 bases lining up with TRBD1. The J segment lost 6 bases and the V segment lost 4 bases, leaving 12 bases of the junction unmatched. Germline CDR1 and CDR2: SGHDT and YYEEEE. The CDR3 totals 15 residues. CDR3 DNA, as far as it was read: TGTGCCAGCAGCCGTCGGACAGGGACAGGTGGCGAG. It is translated as CASSRRTGTGGE. The entire CDR3 sequence reads CASSRRTGTGGEQYF.

In the case of this clone: The read is 3 residues too short to cover the CDR3 end, so that end is filled in from the germline J gene. This chain uses TRBV20-1 with TRBJ1-1, with unresolved D. Germline CDR1 reads DFQATT; CDR2 reads SNEGSKA (reference sequence). This CDR3 spans 14 amino acids. V was trimmed by 2 bases and J by 4 bases, leaving 14 bases between them. The sequenced part of the CDR3 DNA is TGCAGTGCTAGACCCATCGAGCGGGTCACTGAA. This encodes CSARPIERVTE. The whole CDR3 is CSARPIERVTEAFF.

Of note for this clone: The sequence runs out 3 residues before the end of the CDR3; the remainder is reconstructed from the germline J gene. This chain connects TRBV6-2 or TRBV6-3 to TRBJ2-7, with TRBD1 as a possible D gene (5 bases). CDR3 length: 13 amino acids. Germline CDR1 is MNHEY and CDR2 is SVGEGT. V was trimmed by 6 bases and J by 6 bases, leaving 15 bases between them. The covered CDR3 bases are TGTGCCAGCAGCCGCGCCCCCGACAGCGAG. It is translated as CASSRAPDSE. The full CDR3 sequence reads CASSRAPDSEQYF.

Notes on this clone: The CDR3 end lies 3 residues beyond the end of the read and is filled in from the germline J gene. This chain uses TRBV4-1 with TRBJ2-1; 8 nucleotides match TRBD2. Germline CDR1 is MGHRA and CDR2 is YSYEKL. With V trimmed by 0 bases and J by 6 bases, 13 bases remained unmatched. The CDR3 runs to 18 residues. CDR3 DNA (partial): TGCGCCAGCAGCCAAGAGTACGAAGCGGGGGTCTCTGGCAATGAG. Protein sequence: CASSQEYEAGVSGNE. The CDR3 as a whole reads CASSQEYEAGVSGNEQFF.

As regards this clone: The CDR3 goes on 3 residues after the read ends, and that part is filled in from the germline J gene. This chain connects TRBV19 to TRBJ2-1; D remains ambiguous. Trimming left V 3 bases short and J 3 bases short, with 12 bases between. Germline CDR1 is LNHDA and CDR2 is SQIVND (reference sequence). This CDR3 region has 15 residues. The sequenced CDR3 bases are TGTGCCAGTAGTATTAGTCTAGAACTCTACAATGAG. This translates into CASSISLELYNE. The complete CDR3 sequence is CASSISLELYNEQFF.

On this clone itself: The read ends 3 residues early relative to the CDR3; the germline J gene fills the gap. The V gene is TRBV6-1, the J gene TRBJ1-5, with D possibly being TRBD1 (5 bases). The V end was cut by 4 bases, the J end by 4 bases, with 8 bases between. The CDR3 runs to 13 residues. Germline CDR1 MNHNS, CDR2 SASEGT. The sequenced CDR3 bases are TGTGCCAGCAGTGGGGGCACGAATCAGCCC. Amino acid sequence: CASSGGTNQP. The entire CDR3 reads CASSGGTNQPQHF.

With respect to this clone: The read ends 3 residues early relative to the CDR3; the germline J gene fills the gap. The V and J genes are TRBV6-2 or TRBV6-3 and TRBJ1-5, with 12 positions matching TRBD1. The ends lost 2 bases at V and 6 bases at J; junction bases unmatched: 2. Germline V lookup: CDR1 MNHEY, CDR2 SVGEGT. The CDR3 consists of 15 residues. Partial CDR3 DNA: TGTGCCAGCAGTTACGGGACAGGGGGCGCTCAGCCC. Amino acids: CASSYGTGGAQP. The complete CDR3 sequence is CASSYGTGGAQPQHF.

A word on this clone: The read comes to an end 3 residues before the CDR3 does, leaving the germline J gene to fill in the end. The chain links TRBV20-1 to TRBJ1-1, with no clear D. V lost 1 base and J 3 bases, leaving 21 bases between the germline ends. CDR1 is DFQATT, CDR2 SNEGSKA, per germline (reference sequence). CDR3 length: 17 residues. CDR3 bases read: TGCAGTGCTAGAGTGGGCAGAAATACGGTACCCTACACTGAA. The encoded protein is CSARVGRNTVPYTE. Given in full, the CDR3 is CSARVGRNTVPYTEAFF.

Regarding this clone: The CDR3 end falls 3 residues outside the read, so it is completed with the germline J gene. This chain uses TRBV20-1 with TRBJ2-5; 12 bases are shared with TRBD2. With V trimmed by 3 bases and J by 4 bases, 9 bases remained unmatched. This CDR3 spans 16 amino acids. CDR1 DFQATT and CDR2 SNEGSKA come from the germline V gene (reference sequence). CDR3 protein: CSASLAGGPSGETQYF. The sequenced part of the CDR3 DNA is TGCAGTGCTAGTCTAGCGGGAGGGCCTTCGGGAGAGACC.

A word on this clone: The read falls 3 residues short of the CDR3 end, and the missing part is taken from the germline J gene. The chain uses TRBV29-1 and TRBJ2-3; 12 positions agree with TRBD2. Germline loops: CDR1 SQVTM, CDR2 ANQGSEA. V trimming: 3 bases; J trimming: 5 bases; junction bases outside the gene matches: 3. The CDR3 consists of 14 residues. The CDR3: CSVDSSGRGDTQYF. The DNA read from the CDR3 is TGCAGCGTTGATTCTAGCGGGAGGGGAGATACG.

A remark on this clone: The CDR3 end lies 3 residues beyond the end of the read and is filled in from the germline J gene. The gene calls are TRBV5-5 and TRBJ2-7; unclear D gene. This CDR3 comprises 13 residues. The V end lost 3 bases, the J end lost 2 bases, and 9 bases lay between the germline ends. Germline lookup yields CDR1 SGHKS and CDR2 YYEKEE (reference sequence). CDR3 amino acids: CASSSDKAYEQYF. CDR3 DNA, as far as it was read: TGTGCCAGCAGCTCCGACAAGGCCTACGAG.

The CDR3 loop reads CASSTRLVWGSYNEQFF. The covered CDR3 bases are TGTGCCAGTAGTACCCGACTAGTCTGGGGGTCCTACAATGAG. The J gene is TRBJ2-1, the V gene TRBV19, with D perhaps matching TRBD2 (6 bases). The CDR3 is cut off 3 residues early in the read; its end comes from the germline J gene. Deletions cut 4 bases from V and 1 base from J, with 17 bases between. The CDR3 totals 17 residues. CDR1 and CDR2 from the germline V gene are LNHDA and SQIVND (reference sequence).

The CDR3 loop is CAWSPDRGSNTEAFF. The sequenced part of the CDR3 DNA is TGTGCCTGGAGCCCGGACAGGGGGTCAAACACTGAA. V usage is TRBV30 and J usage is TRBJ1-1, with 10 bases lining up with TRBD1. The read terminates 3 residues ahead of where the CDR3 ends, so the germline J gene completes it. Trimming cost V 3 bases and J 2 bases; bases outside gene matches: 6. Looked up from germline, CDR1 is GTSNPN and CDR2 is SVGIG (reference sequence). The CDR3 length is 15 residues.

A remark on this clone: The read finishes 3 residues shy of the CDR3 end, and the germline J gene is used to complete it. The chain couples TRBV19 to TRBJ2-1; 13 nucleotides agree with TRBD2. With 2 bases clipped from V and 4 bases from J, the junction kept 5 bases outside the gene matches. Germline loops: CDR1 LNHDA, CDR2 SQIVND (reference sequence). The CDR3 has 17 residues. Partial CDR3 DNA: TGTGCCAGTAGTATATCCGGGACTAGCGGGAAGTACAATGAG. Translating gives CASSISGTSGKYNE. The entire CDR3 sequence reads CASSISGTSGKYNEQFF.